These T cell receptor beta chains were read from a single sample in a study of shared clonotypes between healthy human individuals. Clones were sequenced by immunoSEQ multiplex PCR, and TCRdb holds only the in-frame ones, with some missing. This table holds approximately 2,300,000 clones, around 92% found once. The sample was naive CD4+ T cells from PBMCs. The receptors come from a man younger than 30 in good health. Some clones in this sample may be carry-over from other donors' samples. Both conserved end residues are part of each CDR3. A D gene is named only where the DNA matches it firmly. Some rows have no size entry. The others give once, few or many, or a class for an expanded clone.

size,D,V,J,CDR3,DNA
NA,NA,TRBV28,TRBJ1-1,CASNLPQGNTEAFF,TGTGCCAGCAATCTACCTCAGGGGAACACTGAAGCTTTCTTT
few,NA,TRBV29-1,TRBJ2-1,CSVDGPYNEQFF,TGCAGCGTTGATGGGCCCTACAATGAGCAGTTCTTC
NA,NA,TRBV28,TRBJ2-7,CASSPLGHVSYEQYF,TGTGCCAGCAGCCCCCTTGGACACGTCTCCTACGAGCAGTACTTC
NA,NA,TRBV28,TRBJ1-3,CASSLSSRAANTIYF,TGTGCCAGCAGTTTATCGTCCAGGGCCGCGAACACCATATATTTT
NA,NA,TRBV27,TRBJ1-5,CASSVTPNQPQHF,TGTGCCAGCAGTGTCACCCCCAATCAGCCCCAGCATTTT
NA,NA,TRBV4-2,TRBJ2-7,CASSQGGASLGEQYF,TGTGCCAGCAGCCAAGGAGGGGCTTCCTTGGGCGAGCAGTACTTC
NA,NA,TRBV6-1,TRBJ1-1,CASNWRGNTEAFF,TGTGCCAGCAACTGGCGGGGTAACACTGAAGCTTTCTTT
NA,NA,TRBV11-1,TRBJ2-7,CASSLAPSTYEQYF,TGTGCCAGCAGCTTAGCCCCTTCCACCTACGAGCAGTACTTC
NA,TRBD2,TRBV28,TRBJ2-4,CASSGSGTSKNIQYF,TGTGCCAGCAGTGGTAGCGGGACCTCCAAAAACATTCAGTACTTC
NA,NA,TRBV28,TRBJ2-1,CASSDHRGLTGLGYNEQFF,TGTGCCAGCAGCGACCACAGGGGACTAACGGGACTAGGCTACAATGAGCAGTTCTTC
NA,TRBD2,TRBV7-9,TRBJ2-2,CASSLPTSGRAGTGELFF,TGTGCCAGCAGCTTGCCGACTAGCGGGAGGGCCGGCACCGGGGAGCTGTTTTTT
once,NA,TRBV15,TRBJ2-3,CATSRDLGGGTQYF,TGTGCCACCAGCAGAGATCTGGGAGGCGGTACGCAGTATTTT
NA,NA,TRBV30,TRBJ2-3,CAWSRGAMTDTQYF,TGTGCCTGGAGCCGAGGGGCAATGACAGATACGCAGTATTTT
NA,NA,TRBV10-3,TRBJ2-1,CAISDTRNRNEQFF,TGTGCCATCAGTGACACCAGGAATAGGAATGAGCAGTTCTTC
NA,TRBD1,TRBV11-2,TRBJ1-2,CASSLAGGYGYTF,TGTGCCAGCAGCTTGGCAGGGGGCTATGGCTACACCTTC
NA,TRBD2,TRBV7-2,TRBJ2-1,CASSPGGRGTNNEQFF,TGTGCCAGCAGCCCTGGTGGGCGGGGGACTAACAATGAGCAGTTCTTC
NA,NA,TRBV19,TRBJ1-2,CASRRTANYGYTF,TGTGCCAGTAGACGGACAGCTAACTATGGCTACACCTTC
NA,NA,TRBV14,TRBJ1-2,CASSQAVPWAGYGYTF,TGTGCCAGCAGCCAGGCCGTTCCCTGGGCAGGCTATGGCTACACCTTC
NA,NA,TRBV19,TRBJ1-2,CASSIAPELGYTF,TGTGCCAGTAGTATTGCCCCCGAGTTGGGCTACACCTTC
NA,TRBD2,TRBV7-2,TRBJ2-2,CASSFSILGGYGGELFF,TGTGCCAGCAGCTTTAGTATTCTGGGAGGGTATGGCGGGGAGCTGTTTTTT
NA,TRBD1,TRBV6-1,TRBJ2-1,CASTGTGGYNEQFF,TGTGCCAGCACCGGGACAGGGGGCTACAATGAGCAGTTCTTC
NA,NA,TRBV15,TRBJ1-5,CATSRGSGRQPQHF,TGTGCCACCAGCAGAGGATCGGGGAGACAGCCCCAGCATTTT
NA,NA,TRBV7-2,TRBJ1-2,CASSQGPRVYGYTF,TGTGCCAGCAGCCAGGGACCGAGAGTCTATGGCTACACCTTC
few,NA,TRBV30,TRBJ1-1,CAWSVQGSTEAFF,TGTGCCTGGAGTGTCCAGGGTAGTACTGAAGCTTTCTTT
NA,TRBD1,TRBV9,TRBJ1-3,CASSPTGGGNTIYF,TGTGCCAGCAGCCCGACAGGGGGAGGAAACACCATATATTTT
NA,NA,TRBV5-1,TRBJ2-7,CASRGGYEQYF,TGCGCCAGCAGGGGCGGGTACGAGCAGTACTTC
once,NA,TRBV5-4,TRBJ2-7,CASSSMDGGGEQYF,TGTGCCAGCAGCTCAATGGACGGCGGAGGCGAGCAGTACTTC
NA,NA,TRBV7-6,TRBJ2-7,CASLRAGEREQYF,TGTGCCAGCCTCCGCGCAGGGGAGAGAGAGCAGTACTTC
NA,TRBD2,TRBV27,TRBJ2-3,CASSSSGLAGSTDTQYF,TGTGCCAGCAGTTCGTCCGGACTAGCGGGTAGCACAGATACGCAGTATTTT
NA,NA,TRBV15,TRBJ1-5,CATRGGSDQPQHF,TGTGCCACCAGGGGGGGGTCCGATCAGCCCCAGCATTTT
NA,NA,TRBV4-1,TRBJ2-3,CASSQPGGADTQYF,TGCGCCAGCAGCCAACCCGGGGGCGCAGATACGCAGTATTTT
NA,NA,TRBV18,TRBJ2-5,CASSPSETQYF,TGTGCCAGCTCACCTTCGGAGACCCAGTACTTC
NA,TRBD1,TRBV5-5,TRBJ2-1,CASSSRRDSNNEQFF,TGTGCCAGCAGCTCCCGCCGGGACAGTAACAATGAGCAGTTCTTC
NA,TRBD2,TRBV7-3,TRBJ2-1,CASSPRAGVAGANEQFF,TGTGCCAGCAGCCCCCGGGCAGGAGTAGCGGGAGCCAATGAGCAGTTCTTC
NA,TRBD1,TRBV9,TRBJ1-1,CASSGYRGLNTEAFF,TGTGCCAGCAGCGGTTACAGGGGGCTGAACACTGAAGCTTTCTTT
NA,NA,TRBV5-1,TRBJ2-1,CASSLVPNSATSSYNEQFF,TGCGCCAGCAGCTTGGTCCCCAACTCTGCGACAAGCTCCTACAATGAGCAGTTCTTC
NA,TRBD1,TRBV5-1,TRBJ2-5,CASKRGLRETQYF,TGCGCCAGCAAAAGGGGGCTTCGAGAGACCCAGTACTTC
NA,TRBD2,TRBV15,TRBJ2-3,CATSRALAGSTDTQYF,TGTGCCACCAGCAGAGCCTTAGCGGGAAGCACAGATACGCAGTATTTT
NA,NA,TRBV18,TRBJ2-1,CASSPSSGLYNEQFF,TGTGCCAGCTCACCAAGTAGCGGATTATACAATGAGCAGTTCTTC
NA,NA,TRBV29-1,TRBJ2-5,CSVEGTILATQYF,TGCAGCGTTGAAGGAACTATTCTCGCGACCCAGTACTTC
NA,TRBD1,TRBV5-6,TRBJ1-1,CASSDLQGAPNTEAFF,TGTGCCAGCAGCGACCTACAGGGGGCTCCGAACACTGAAGCTTTCTTT
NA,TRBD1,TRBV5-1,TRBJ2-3,CASSLWDRVTDTQYF,TGCGCCAGCAGCTTATGGGACAGGGTCACAGATACGCAGTATTTT
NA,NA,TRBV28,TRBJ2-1,CASSFRSEQFF,TGTGCCAGCAGTTTTAGGAGCGAGCAGTTCTTC
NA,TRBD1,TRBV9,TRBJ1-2,CASSPRDRGDYGYTF,TGTGCCAGCAGCCCCCGGGACAGGGGGGACTATGGCTACACCTTC
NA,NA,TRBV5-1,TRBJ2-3,CASSLADSYTDTQYF,TGCGCCAGCAGCTTGGCGGACAGCTACACAGATACGCAGTATTTT
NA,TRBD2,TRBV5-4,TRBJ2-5,CASSRGLAGGIGETQYF,TGTGCCAGCAGCCGAGGACTAGCGGGAGGGATTGGAGAGACCCAGTACTTC
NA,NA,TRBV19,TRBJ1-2,CASTLMGSGPNYGYTF,TGTGCCAGTACCCTTATGGGGTCTGGCCCAAACTATGGCTACACCTTC
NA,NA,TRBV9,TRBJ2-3,CASSVGEGDTQYF,TGTGCCAGCAGCGTGGGAGAGGGAGATACGCAGTATTTT
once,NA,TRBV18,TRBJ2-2,CASSPRLADTGELFF,TGTGCCAGCTCACCCAGGCTAGCTGACACCGGGGAGCTGTTTTTT
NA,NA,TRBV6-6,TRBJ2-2,CASSYQGPGELFF,TGTGCCAGCAGTTATCAGGGCCCCGGGGAGCTGTTTTTT
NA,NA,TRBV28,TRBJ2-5,CASSLNGETQYF,TGTGCCAGCAGCCTGAACGGGGAGACCCAGTACTTC
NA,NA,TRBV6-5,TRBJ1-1,CASIRRPEAFF,TGTGCCAGCATCAGGCGTCCTGAAGCTTTCTTT
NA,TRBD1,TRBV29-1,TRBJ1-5,CSVRTGGEDQPQHF,TGCAGCGTTCGGACAGGGGGCGAGGATCAGCCCCAGCATTTT
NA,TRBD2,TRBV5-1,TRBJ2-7,CASSLVPPGRGPYEQYF,TGCGCCAGCAGCTTGGTACCCCCAGGGAGGGGCCCCTACGAGCAGTACTTC
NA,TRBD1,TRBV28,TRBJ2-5,CASSALAGGGETQYF,TGTGCCAGCAGTGCATTAGCAGGGGGCGGGGAGACCCAGTACTTC
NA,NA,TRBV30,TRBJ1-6,CAWRTPGDSPLHF,TGTGCCTGGAGGACCCCGGGGGATTCACCCCTCCACTTT
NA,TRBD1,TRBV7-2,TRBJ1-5,CASSPRQGGQPQHF,TGTGCCAGCAGCCCGCGACAGGGAGGTCAGCCCCAGCATTTT
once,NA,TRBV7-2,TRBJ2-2,CASSPRSSTGELFF,TGTGCCAGCAGCCCGCGTAGCTCGACCGGGGAGCTGTTTTTT
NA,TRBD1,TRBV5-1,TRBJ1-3,CASSLNGQGAGGNTIYF,TGCGCCAGCAGCCTGAACGGACAGGGGGCAGGCGGAAACACCATATATTTT